The rows below give T cell receptor beta chains drawn from one sample of a study of memory CD4+ T cells and cytomegalovirus serostatus. Assay: immunoSEQ multiplex PCR; the TCRdb copy retains only in-frame clones and omits some. The sample records tens of thousands of clones, 70% to 80% being singletons. Sample: memory CD4+ T cells from blood. These receptors all stem from an adult in good health and CMV-seronegative. Each CDR3 is given with its conserved first and last residue. A D gene is named only where the DNA matches it firmly. Not all rows give a size; the values are once, few, many and, for expanded clones, a class.

TGTGCCAGCAGTGGACAGGGGTCACTAAGGGGCACTGAAGCTTTCTTT | CASSGQGSLRGTEAFF | - | TRBJ1-1 | TRBV11-2 | TRBD1
TGTGCCAGCAGCCCGGGACGGGGCGAGGGAGGCTACACCTTC | CASSPGRGEGGYTF | - | TRBJ1-2 | TRBV27 | -
TGCGCCAGCAGCTCACCCCCTGGGCGCGCCACAGATACGCAGTATTTT | CASSSPPGRATDTQYF | once | TRBJ2-3 | TRBV5-1 | -
TGCGCCAGCAGCCGGACAGGGAGAGACTATGGCTACACCTTC | CASSRTGRDYGYTF | - | TRBJ1-2 | TRBV5-1 | TRBD1
TGCGCCAGCAGCTTCACCGTCTCCTACGAGCAGTACTTC | CASSFTVSYEQYF | - | TRBJ2-7 | TRBV5-1 | -
TGTGCCAGCAGTTTCCCCGACAGGAACACTGAAGCTTTCTTT | CASSFPDRNTEAFF | - | TRBJ1-1 | TRBV28 | -
TGTGCCAGCAGCGTAGGAGTGATTCAAACTGAAACGGCTTTCTTT | CASSVGVIQTETAFF | - | TRBJ1-1 | TRBV9 | -
TGTGCCAGCTCGAGAGGAGGCACAGATACGCAGTATTTT | CASSRGGTDTQYF | - | TRBJ2-3 | TRBV18 | -
TGTGCCAGAAGCTTGGCCTTTAAGGGTAGCTACGAGCAGTACTTC | CARSLAFKGSYEQYF | - | TRBJ2-7 | TRBV5-3 | -
TGTGCCAGCAGTGACTTTACAGGGGCGGCTGGAAACACCATATATTTT | CASSDFTGAAGNTIYF | once | TRBJ1-3 | TRBV25-1 | TRBD1